The rows below give T cell receptor beta chains drawn from one sample of a study of graft-versus-host responses after intestinal transplantation. Sequenced by immunoSEQ multiplex PCR; TCRdb stores in-frame clones only, minus some. The data contain under 140,000 clones, roughly 95% of them singletons. These receptors have no identified antigens. The specimen comprised unstimulated CD8+ T cells sorted from spleen or lymph node cells, sampled before intestinal transplant. These receptors all come from a human donor who received an intestinal transplant. Each CDR3 is given with its conserved first and last residue. The D gene is left open where the match is weak. Clone size is not always given. Where it is, it says once, few, many or a class for expanded clones.

NA	NA	TRBV10-3	TRBJ2-2	TGTGCCATCAGTGAGTGGACTATCGACACCCGGGAGCTGTTTTTT	CAISEWTIDTRELFF
NA	NA	TRBV19	TRBJ2-7	TGTGCCAGTAGTATTGGGGGATCCTACGAGCAGTACTTC	CASSIGGSYEQYF
once	NA	TRBV30	TRBJ2-3	TGTGCCTGGAACAAGGGTGCGAGCACAGATACGCAGTATTTT	CAWNKGASTDTQYF
few	TRBD1	TRBV27	TRBJ2-5	TGTGCCAGCAGTTACCGGGACAGTCAAGAGACCCAGTACTTC	CASSYRDSQETQYF
NA	NA	TRBV13	TRBJ1-1	TGTGCCAGCAGCTTAGTAGGGTTAGGCACTGAAGCTTTCTTT	CASSLVGLGTEAFF
NA	NA	TRBV7-9	TRBJ2-7	TGTGCCAGCAGCCCCGCCCCGGGAAGAGGCTACGAGCAGTACTTC	CASSPAPGRGYEQYF
NA	NA	TRBV6-1	TRBJ2-7	TGTGCCAGCAGCCCAGGAATTTACGAGCAGTACTTC	CASSPGIYEQYF
once	TRBD1	TRBV27	TRBJ1-2	TGTGCCAGCAGTTTATCCGCCGACAGGGCCTGGGGCTACACCTTC	CASSLSADRAWGYTF
NA	NA	TRBV29-1	TRBJ2-7	TGCAGCGTTGCTAACACCTACGAGCAGTACTTC	CSVANTYEQYF
NA	NA	TRBV5-1	TRBJ1-2	TGCGCCAGCAGCTTTTCTGGGGAGTGGGATGGCTACACCTTC	CASSFSGEWDGYTF
once	NA	TRBV5-1	TRBJ2-5	TGCGCCAGCATCCTTACCCAGGCGGGCAGAGGAGAGACCCAGTACTTC	CASILTQAGRGETQYF
NA	NA	TRBV9	TRBJ1-5	TGTGCCAGCAGCGAGGGGGTTAGCAATCAGCCCCAGCATTTT	CASSEGVSNQPQHF
NA	NA	TRBV27	TRBJ1-1	TGTGCCAGCTTTACCGTCAGGGGTTACTTAGAAGCTTTCTTT	CASFTVRGYLEAFF
NA	NA	TRBV7-9	TRBJ2-7	TGTGCCAGCAGCTCAGGAGGGAATGACTACGAGCAGTACTTC	CASSSGGNDYEQYF